These 25 T cell receptor beta chains share one sample of origin, sequenced in a study of blood T cell repertoires in COVID-19. Profiling relied on immunoSEQ multiplex PCR, and the TCRdb table lists in-frame clones only, not all of them. The sample has more than 45,000 clones; 91% are singletons. Sequencing used peripheral blood. All receptors come from a man aged 65 to 79 with active COVID-19.

This clone was seen a single time. This chain connects TRBV15 to TRBJ1-4; the D is unclear. The V end lost 8 bases, the J end lost 0 bases, and 10 bases lay between the germline ends. The CDR3 consists of 14 residues. The V gene's germline CDR1 is LNHNV and CDR2 YYDKDF (reference sequence). DNA for the CDR3: TGTGCCACCCGGAGGAGTACAACTAATGAAAAACTGTTTTTT. Residues: CATRRSTTNEKLFF.

This chain connects TRBV6-5 to TRBJ2-2; 8 bases match TRBD2. The V gene end was trimmed by 2 bases and the J gene end by 3 bases; junction bases not matched to a gene: 5. This CDR3 has 16 residues. Germline CDR1 and CDR2: MNHEY and SVGAGI. The CDR3 reads CASSYGGGGYTGELFF. The CDR3 coding sequence is TGTGCCAGCAGTTACGGTGGCGGGGGGTACACCGGGGAGCTGTTTTTT.

The chain couples TRBV5-1 to TRBJ2-5; tentative D call: TRBD2 (5 bases). This CDR3 spans 13 amino acids. CDR1 is SGHRS and CDR2 is YFSETQ in the germline V gene. V was pared by 10 bases and J by 2 bases, with 15 bases between. The CDR3 nucleotides read TGCGCCTCTAATGCGGGCAGACAAGAGACCCAGTACTTC. It encodes CASNAGRQETQYF.

This rearrangement joins TRBV5-4 to TRBJ2-5, with a weak D call TRBD2 (6 bases). Germline CDR1 reads SGHNT; CDR2 reads YYREEE (reference sequence). Trimming cost V 4 bases and J 2 bases, with 15 bases left between them. The CDR3 runs 15 residues. This CDR3 reads CASSTRGGVQETQYF. In nucleotides, the CDR3 is TGTGCCAGCAGCACCCGCGGCGGGGTACAAGAGACCCAGTACTTC.

The chain is built from TRBV30 and TRBJ1-5; 8 nucleotides agree with TRBD1. This CDR3 has 15 residues. With 0 bases clipped from V and 6 bases from J, the junction kept 7 bases outside the gene matches. The germline gives CDR1 GTSNPN, CDR2 SVGIG (reference sequence). DNA of the CDR3: TGTGCCTGGAGTGTACAGGACAGGGCATCTCAGCCCCAGCATTTT. Protein sequence: CAWSVQDRASQPQHF.

The rearrangement links TRBV10-3 to TRBJ2-5; 8 positions match TRBD2. The CDR3 runs 18 residues. The V gene's germline CDR1 is ENHRY and CDR2 SYGVKD. Trimming at V came to 4 bases and at J to 5 bases, leaving 18 bases not matched to a gene. The CDR3 sequence is CAISGRDSLLAARETQYF. DNA for the CDR3: TGTGCCATCAGTGGCAGAGACAGCCTACTAGCGGCTCGCGAGACCCAGTACTTC.

This sequence joins TRBV21-1 and TRBJ1-5; TRBD1, the table's D call, lacks a check against the DNA. TRBV21-1 is marked as a pseudogene. This CDR3 is 18 amino acids long. CDR3: CASSSRTGRNISNQPQHF. The CDR3 DNA reads TGTGCCAGCAGCTCCCGGACAGGGAGGAACATTAGCAATCAGCCCCAGCATTTT.

This chain's CDR3 is CASSKGPCSYEQYF. CDR3 nucleotides: TGTGCCAGCAGCAAGGGCCCTTGCTCCTACGAGCAGTACTTC. This chain uses TRBV21-1 with TRBJ2-7; TRBD1, the D gene given by the table, was not confirmed from the DNA. TRBV21-1 is noted as a pseudogene. This CDR3 comprises 14 residues.

The chain employs TRBV19 and TRBJ2-5, with 10 positions matching TRBD1. Germline CDR1 and CDR2: LNHDA and SQIVND (reference sequence). CDR3 length: 15 residues. J lost 5 bases, V lost 3 bases, and 6 bases had no gene match. CDR3 loop: CASSIQGQGSETQYF. The DNA of the CDR3 is TGTGCCAGTAGTATTCAGGGACAGGGGTCGGAGACCCAGTACTTC.

About this clone itself: The junction departs from germline at one end; a sequencing error may be responsible. This chain uses TRBV7-2 with TRBJ2-3, with a possible D match to TRBD2 (5 bases). CDR1 is SGHTA and CDR2 is FQGNSA in the germline V gene. The CDR3 contains 15 residues. The CDR3 here is CASSLAIGGPDTQYF. The CDR3 nucleotides read TGTGCCAGCAGCCTAGCTATTGGTGGCCCAGATACGCAGTATTTT.

J is TRBJ2-7 and V is TRBV11-2; D not resolved. The length of the CDR3 is 14 residues. Trimming pared 0 bases from V and 5 bases from J, leaving 11 bases between. The germline V gene encodes CDR1 SGHAT and CDR2 FQNNGV. The CDR3 sequence: CASSLEAWFHEQYF. DNA for the CDR3: TGTGCCAGCAGCTTAGAGGCTTGGTTCCACGAGCAGTACTTC.

The chain employs TRBV4-2 and TRBJ1-1; unclear D gene. This CDR3 is 14 amino acids long. V was pared by 0 bases and J by 1 base, with 6 bases between. Germline V gives CDR1 LGHNA, CDR2 YNFKEQ. This CDR3 reads CASSQDRWNTEAFF. The CDR3 region has the DNA TGTGCCAGCAGCCAAGATCGGTGGAACACTGAAGCTTTCTTT.

This clone appeared once. The genes are TRBV5-4 and TRBJ1-2; 7 bases are a match to TRBD1. CDR1 SGHNT and CDR2 YYREEE come from the germline V gene (reference sequence). The trim removed 6 bases at V and 1 base at J, leaving 9 bases unmatched. CDR3 length: 15 amino acids. The CDR3 region has the DNA TGTGCCAGCAACTCGCGACAGGGTAGTAACTATGGCTACACCTTC. It translates to CASNSRQGSNYGYTF.

The J gene is TRBJ2-1, the V gene TRBV19, with TRBD2 as a possible D gene (5 bases). This CDR3 has 14 amino acids. The germline V gene encodes CDR1 LNHDA and CDR2 SQIVND (reference sequence). Trimming stripped 6 bases from V and 3 bases from J, with 12 bases between. The CDR3 sequence is CASRPVGDYNEQFF. The CDR3, as DNA: TGTGCCAGTAGACCTGTCGGGGACTACAATGAGCAGTTCTTC.

The chain recombines TRBV2 with TRBJ2-5, with 9 bases matching TRBD1. The CDR3 is made up of 15 amino acids. The V gene end was trimmed by 7 bases and the J gene end by 5 bases; junction bases not matched to a gene: 11. Germline-derived CDR1 and CDR2 are SNHLY and FYNNEI. For the CDR3, the DNA is TGTGCCAGCACACCTGGGACAGGGTGGGGGGAGACCCAGTACTTC. It is translated as CASTPGTGWGETQYF. The complete variable domain, with remaining parts taken from reference TRBV2 and TRBJ2-5, reads EPEVTQTPSHQVTQMGQEVILRCVPISNHLYFYWYRQILGQKVEFLVSFYNNEISEKSEIFDDQFSVERPDGSNFTLKIRSTKLEDSAMYFCASTPGTGWGETQYFGPGTRLLVL.

The chain employs TRBV6-5 and TRBJ2-5; 8 bases align to TRBD2. V was clipped by 8 bases and J by 0 bases; unmatched bases: 8. The V gene's germline CDR1 is MNHEY and CDR2 SVGAGI. The CDR3 consists of 15 residues. CDR3: CASRKRGLNQETQYF. As DNA, the CDR3 is TGTGCCAGCCGGAAGCGGGGGCTTAACCAAGAGACCCAGTACTTC.

The chain combines TRBV28 with TRBJ1-6; a possible D gene is TRBD1 (5 bases). This CDR3 contains 16 residues. The germline V gene encodes CDR1 MDHEN and CDR2 SYDVKM. The V end was cut by 5 bases, the J end by 7 bases, with 18 bases between. The CDR3 sequence is CASSLPNQGWNSPLHF. The CDR3 region has the DNA TGTGCCAGCAGTCTCCCTAATCAGGGATGGAATTCACCCCTCCACTTT.

The DNA for the CDR3 is TGTGCCAGCTCACCAAACAGGGCAGATACGCAGTATTTT. It translates to CASSPNRADTQYF. V gene TRBV18 combines with J gene TRBJ2-3; possible D gene TRBD1, 6 bases. V lost 2 bases and J lost 4, with 7 bases in between. The CDR3 spans 13 residues. Per germline, CDR1 KGHSH and CDR2 LQKENI. The complete variable domain, with remaining parts taken from reference TRBV18 and TRBJ2-3, reads NAGVMQNPRHLVRRRGQEARLRCSPMKGHSHVYWYRQLPEEGLKFMVYLQKENIIDESGMPKERFSAEFPKEGPSILRIQQVVRGDSAAYFCASSPNRADTQYFGPGTRLTVL.

The J gene is TRBJ1-1, the V gene TRBV28, with D uncertain. The germline CDR1 and CDR2 sequences are MDHEN and SYDVKM. CDR3 length equals 13 residues. V was pared by 7 bases and J by 0 bases, with 9 bases between. The CDR3 here is CASNGRMNTEAFF. The CDR3 nucleotides read TGTGCCAGCAATGGGAGAATGAACACTGAAGCTTTCTTT. Full variable domain (missing parts from reference TRBV28 and TRBJ1-1): DVKVTQSSRYLVKRTGEKVFLECVQDMDHENMFWYRQDPGLGLRLIYFSYDVKMKEKGDIPEGYSVSREKKERFSLILESASTNQTSMYLCASNGRMNTEAFFGQGTRLTVV.

The chain uses TRBV5-1 and TRBJ2-2, with TRBD2 matching 12 bases. Germline V gives CDR1 SGHRS, CDR2 YFSETQ. Losses at the gene ends were 4 bases for V and 1 base for J; bases not matched to a gene: 5. This CDR3 comprises 17 residues. CDR3 in amino acids: CASSQTSGGRNTGELFF. The CDR3 DNA is TGCGCCAGCAGCCAAACTAGCGGGGGGCGGAACACCGGGGAGCTGTTTTTT.

The chain joins TRBV12-5 to TRBJ1-5, with 8 bases that match TRBD1. Germline assignment: CDR1 LGHNT and CDR2 FRNRAP. Losses at the gene ends were 3 bases for V and 8 bases for J; bases not matched to a gene: 3. The CDR3 runs 13 residues. CDR3 residues: CASGFDRGEPQHF. In DNA form, the CDR3 reads TGTGCTAGTGGTTTCGACAGGGGTGAGCCCCAGCATTTT.

This clone has more than one count but fewer than ten. This chain connects TRBV4-1 to TRBJ1-5; 7 bases are shared with TRBD1. The germline V gene has CDR1 MGHRA and CDR2 YSYEKL. V gave up 0 bases and J gave up 2 bases; unmatched junction bases: 4. The CDR3 is 16 residues long. In DNA form, the CDR3 reads TGCGCCAGCAGCCAAGAGGCCGGGACAGGCAATCAGCCCCAGCATTTT. The encoded protein is CASSQEAGTGNQPQHF.

The chain links TRBV5-1 to TRBJ2-2; 8 nucleotides align to TRBD1. Germline V gives CDR1 SGHRS, CDR2 YFSETQ. The CDR3 is 15 amino acids. The trim removed 4 bases at V and 1 base at J, leaving 3 bases unmatched. Written as DNA, the CDR3 is TGCGCCAGCAGCGCCGGGACAGGGAACACCGGGGAGCTGTTTTTT. Translating it yields CASSAGTGNTGELFF.

The chain joins TRBV5-1 to TRBJ2-7, with D tentatively TRBD2 (6 bases). This CDR3 contains 13 residues. V lost 1 base and J lost 6, with 11 bases in between. Germline CDR1 SGHRS, CDR2 YFSETQ. The CDR3: CASSLNGRFEQYF. The CDR3 DNA sequence: TGCGCCAGCAGCTTGAATGGGAGGTTCGAGCAGTACTTC.

The CDR3 nucleotides are TGTGCCAGCAGTCCCGGACAGCCTCGCTCTGGAAACACCATATATTTT. Translating gives CASSPGQPRSGNTIYF. The chain combines TRBV6-6 with TRBJ1-3, with D maybe TRBD1 (6 bases). Germline CDR1 reads MNHNY; CDR2 reads SVGAGI (reference sequence). Trimming left V 5 bases short and J 0 bases short, with 14 bases between. The CDR3 length is 16 residues.